This T cell receptor (beta chain) was recorded in a study of shared clonotypes between healthy human individuals. Study at large: Each donor's CD8 memory used one plate, CD8 naive two, each CD4 subset three. Overall study findings and caveats: Among donors, the sharing of clonotypes was expected to be influenced by sequencing depth.

A note on this clone: Its specificity is not known.

Produced via immunoSEQ multiplex PCR; TCRdb's table is partial and in-frame only. This sample has fewer than 850,000 clones, with just over 95% found just once. The naive CD8 population came from CD45RO-negative cells selected for CCR7, without terminally differentiated effector memory CD45RA+ cells. Germline V gene sequence: CDR1 SEHNR, CDR2 FQNEAQ (reference sequence). Trimming removed 9 bases at V and 0 bases at J, with 12 bases between. The CDR3 has 13 residues. The origin of this receptor is a man between 25 and 39 years old in good health. The gene calls are TRBV7-9 and TRBJ2-7; D gene unclear. Sequenced: naive CD8+ T cells sorted from blood. Here the CDR3 DNA reads TGTGCCAGTGTGCTCGAAACCTCCTACGAGCAGTACTTC. The encoded protein is CASVLETSYEQYF.